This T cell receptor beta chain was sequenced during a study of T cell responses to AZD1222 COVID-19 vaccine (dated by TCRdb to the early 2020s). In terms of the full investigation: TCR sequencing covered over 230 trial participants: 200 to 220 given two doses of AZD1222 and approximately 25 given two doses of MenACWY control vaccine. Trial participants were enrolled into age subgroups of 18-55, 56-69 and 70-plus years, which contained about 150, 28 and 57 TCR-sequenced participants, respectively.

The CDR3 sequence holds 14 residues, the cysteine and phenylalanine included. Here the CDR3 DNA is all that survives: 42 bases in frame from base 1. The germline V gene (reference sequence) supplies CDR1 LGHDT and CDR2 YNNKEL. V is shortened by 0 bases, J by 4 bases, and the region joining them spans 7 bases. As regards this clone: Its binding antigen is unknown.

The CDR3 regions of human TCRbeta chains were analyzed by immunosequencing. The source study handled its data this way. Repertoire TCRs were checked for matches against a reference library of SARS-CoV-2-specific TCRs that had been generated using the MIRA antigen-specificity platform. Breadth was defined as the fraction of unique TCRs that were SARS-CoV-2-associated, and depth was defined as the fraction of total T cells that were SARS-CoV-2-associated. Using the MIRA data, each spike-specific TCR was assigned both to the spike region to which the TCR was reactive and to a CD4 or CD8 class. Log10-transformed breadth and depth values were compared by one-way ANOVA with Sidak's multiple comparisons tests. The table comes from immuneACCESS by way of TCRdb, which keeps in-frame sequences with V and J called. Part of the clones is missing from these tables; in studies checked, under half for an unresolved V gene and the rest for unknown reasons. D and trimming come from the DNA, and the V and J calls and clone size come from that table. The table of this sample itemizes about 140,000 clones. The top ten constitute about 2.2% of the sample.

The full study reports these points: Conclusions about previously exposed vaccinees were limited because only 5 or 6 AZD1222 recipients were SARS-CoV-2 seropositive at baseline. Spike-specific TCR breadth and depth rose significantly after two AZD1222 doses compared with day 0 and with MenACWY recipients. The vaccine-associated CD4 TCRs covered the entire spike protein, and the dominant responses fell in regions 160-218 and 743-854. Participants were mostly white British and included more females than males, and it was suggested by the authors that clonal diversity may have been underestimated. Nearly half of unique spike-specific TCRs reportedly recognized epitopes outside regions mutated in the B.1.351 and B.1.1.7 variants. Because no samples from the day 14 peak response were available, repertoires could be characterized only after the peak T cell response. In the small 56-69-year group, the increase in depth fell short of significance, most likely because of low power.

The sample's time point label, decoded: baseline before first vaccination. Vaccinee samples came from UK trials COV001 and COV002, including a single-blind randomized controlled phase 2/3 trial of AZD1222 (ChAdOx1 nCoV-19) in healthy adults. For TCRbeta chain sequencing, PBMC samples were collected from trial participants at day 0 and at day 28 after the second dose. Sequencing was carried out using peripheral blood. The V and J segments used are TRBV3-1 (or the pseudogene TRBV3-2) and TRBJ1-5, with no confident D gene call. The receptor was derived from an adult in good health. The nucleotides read TGTGCCAGCAGCCAAGACTTAGGGAATCAGCCCCAGCATTTT. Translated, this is CASSQDLGNQPQHF.